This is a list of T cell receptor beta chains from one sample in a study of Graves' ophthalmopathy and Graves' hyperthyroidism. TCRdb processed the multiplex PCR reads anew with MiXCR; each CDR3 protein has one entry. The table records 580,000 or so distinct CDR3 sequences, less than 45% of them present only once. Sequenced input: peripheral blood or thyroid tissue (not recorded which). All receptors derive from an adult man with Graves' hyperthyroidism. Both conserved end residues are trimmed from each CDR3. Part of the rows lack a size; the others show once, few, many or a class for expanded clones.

ASSWGPGNTIY many TRBJ1-3 TRBV12-3/TRBV12-4 11
AWSVPGYGYT . TRBJ1-2 TRBV30 10
SVGQGVYEQY few TRBJ2-7 TRBV29-1 10
ATSEIPGTGRSGANVLT many TRBJ2-6 TRBV24-1 17
ASSLPGQGPKH . TRBJ1-5 TRBV7-2 11
SAPSGRLGGEQF . . TRBV20-1 12
ASSQDVGRSGRTEAF . TRBJ1-1 TRBV4-1 15
ATSDLRGHDTGELF few TRBJ2-2 TRBV24-1 14
ASSWRLAVTGELF few TRBJ2-2 TRBV28 13
ASSAGRYGYEQY . TRBJ2-7 TRBV3-1 12
ASSSGQGYTIY few TRBJ1-3 TRBV7-9 11
ATSTFGTAETQY many TRBJ2-5 TRBV15 12
ASSPRTSGNTGELF many TRBJ2-2 TRBV5-8 14
ATGLAGGADTQY many TRBJ2-3 TRBV10-3 12
ASSENRY . TRBJ2-5 TRBV2 7
AISSKKGSAGEQY . TRBJ2-7 TRBV10-3 13
ASSLTPGTLNYEQY . TRBJ2-7 TRBV2 14
ASSPPGSTEAF many TRBJ1-1 TRBV19 11
ASLRGREIRNEKLF few TRBJ1-4 TRBV12-3/TRBV12-4 14
ASSQVSGAETQH . TRBJ1-5 TRBV7-8 12
SVGHDMNTEAF many TRBJ1-1 TRBV29-1 11
ASKRGGGETQY . TRBJ2-5 TRBV2 11
ASSQERAGLGTNEKLF few TRBJ1-4 TRBV4-2 16
ATSDMTSGELF . TRBJ2-2 TRBV24-1 11
ASSLAGHPYEQY . TRBJ2-7 TRBV27 12
SAKQGQETQY many TRBJ2-5 TRBV20-1 10
ASSFRSLGSRGGQH . TRBJ2-5 TRBV5-1 14
ASHSGANVLT many TRBJ2-6 TRBV11-2 10
AISVWGQGTTDTQY . TRBJ2-3 TRBV10-3 14
ASSPGLLNGNEQF once . TRBV7-9 13
ASSSDKAGEKLF . TRBJ1-4 TRBV7-2 12
ASSLTTRGSGANVLT many TRBJ2-6 TRBV7-3 15
ATSDLLGEAF many TRBJ1-1 TRBV24-1 10
ASSFRAGPGEQY few TRBJ2-7 TRBV7-2 12
ASSLSIPGEQY few TRBJ2-7 TRBV5-5 11
ASSFKGADTQY few TRBJ2-3 TRBV7-2 11
SVEDVGSRPAPYEQY many TRBJ2-7 TRBV29-1 15
ASSSLAGDQETQY many TRBJ2-5 TRBV7-3 13
ASSQLGTNEKLF . TRBJ1-4 TRBV14 12
ASSVGEGTEAF many TRBJ1-1 TRBV5-1 11
ATCDRTATYNEQF . TRBJ2-1 TRBV24-1 13
ASSHTSTEAF . TRBJ1-1 TRBV14 10
SARMTSQGGTQY many TRBJ2-5 TRBV20-1 12
ASSYRGLEQY . TRBJ2-7 TRBV7-9 10
AISEGRANYGYT . TRBJ1-2 TRBV10-3 12
ASSLSSDYEQY many TRBJ2-7 TRBV12-3/TRBV12-4 11
ASSARTGIPYEQY . TRBJ2-7 TRBV9 13
SASDSLNTEAF many TRBJ1-1 TRBV20-1 11
ASRISLNTEAS . TRBJ1-1 TRBV3-1 11
ASSYGGRAAYEQY many TRBJ2-7 TRBV6-5 13
AWRVGTGSEQY . TRBJ2-7 TRBV30 11
ASSFRGKSAEAF many TRBJ1-1 TRBV12-3/TRBV12-4 12
ASSEAPGHGNTEAF . TRBJ1-1 TRBV2 14